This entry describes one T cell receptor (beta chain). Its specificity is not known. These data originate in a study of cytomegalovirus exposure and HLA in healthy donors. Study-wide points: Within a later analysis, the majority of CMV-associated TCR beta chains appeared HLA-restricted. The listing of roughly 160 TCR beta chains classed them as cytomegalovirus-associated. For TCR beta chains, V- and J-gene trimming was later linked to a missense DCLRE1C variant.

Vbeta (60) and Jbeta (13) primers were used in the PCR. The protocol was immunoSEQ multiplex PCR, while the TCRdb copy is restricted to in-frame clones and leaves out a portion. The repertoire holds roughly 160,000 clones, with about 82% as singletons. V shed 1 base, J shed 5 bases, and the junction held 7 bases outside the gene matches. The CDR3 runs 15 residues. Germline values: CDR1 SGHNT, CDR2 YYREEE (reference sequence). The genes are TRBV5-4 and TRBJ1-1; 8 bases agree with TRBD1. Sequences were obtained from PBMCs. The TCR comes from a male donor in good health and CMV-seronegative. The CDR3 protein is CASSLRGQGYTEAFF. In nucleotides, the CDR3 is TGTGCCAGCAGCTTGAGAGGACAGGGTTATACTGAAGCTTTCTTT.